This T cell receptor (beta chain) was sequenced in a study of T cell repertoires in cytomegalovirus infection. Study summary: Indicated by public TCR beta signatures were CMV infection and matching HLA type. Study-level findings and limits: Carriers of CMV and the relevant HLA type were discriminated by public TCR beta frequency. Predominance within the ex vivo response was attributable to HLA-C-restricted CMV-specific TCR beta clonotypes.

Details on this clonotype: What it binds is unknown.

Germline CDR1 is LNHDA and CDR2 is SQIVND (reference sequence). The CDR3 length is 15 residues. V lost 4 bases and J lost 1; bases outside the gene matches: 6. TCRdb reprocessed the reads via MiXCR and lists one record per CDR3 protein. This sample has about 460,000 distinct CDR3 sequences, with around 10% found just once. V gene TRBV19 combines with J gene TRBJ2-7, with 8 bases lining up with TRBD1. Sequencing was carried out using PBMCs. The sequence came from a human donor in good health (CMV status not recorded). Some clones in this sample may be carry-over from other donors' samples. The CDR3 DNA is TGTGCCAGTAGTACATTCTGGACAGGGTCCTACGAGCAGTACTTC. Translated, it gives CASSTFWTGSYEQYF.